This T cell receptor (beta chain) was recovered during a study of blood T cells in healthy people across ages. The use of a sample-barcoded 5' primer and a J-beta primer mix characterized a second PCR of about 6 to 11 cycles. TCRdb re-called the 5' RACE reads through MiXCR, storing one row per CDR3 protein. The table has roughly 790,000 distinct CDR3 sequences, roughly 47% seen once; the top ten hold 20% to 25%. Notes on this clonotype: Its antigen is unidentified.

Findings and caveats of the study: Versus aged donors, long-lived donors had higher diversity and more naive CD4+ cells.

V lost 6 bases and J 8 bases, leaving 14 bases between the germline ends. The CDR3 is 13 amino acids. The source of this sequence is a woman in her sixties in good health. This chain links TRBV12-3 or TRBV12-4 with TRBJ2-1; D uncertain. Source material: blood. CDR3 amino acids: CASRPDKSDEQFF. DNA for the CDR3: TGTGCCAGCAGACCAGACAAAAGCGATGAGCAGTTCTTC.